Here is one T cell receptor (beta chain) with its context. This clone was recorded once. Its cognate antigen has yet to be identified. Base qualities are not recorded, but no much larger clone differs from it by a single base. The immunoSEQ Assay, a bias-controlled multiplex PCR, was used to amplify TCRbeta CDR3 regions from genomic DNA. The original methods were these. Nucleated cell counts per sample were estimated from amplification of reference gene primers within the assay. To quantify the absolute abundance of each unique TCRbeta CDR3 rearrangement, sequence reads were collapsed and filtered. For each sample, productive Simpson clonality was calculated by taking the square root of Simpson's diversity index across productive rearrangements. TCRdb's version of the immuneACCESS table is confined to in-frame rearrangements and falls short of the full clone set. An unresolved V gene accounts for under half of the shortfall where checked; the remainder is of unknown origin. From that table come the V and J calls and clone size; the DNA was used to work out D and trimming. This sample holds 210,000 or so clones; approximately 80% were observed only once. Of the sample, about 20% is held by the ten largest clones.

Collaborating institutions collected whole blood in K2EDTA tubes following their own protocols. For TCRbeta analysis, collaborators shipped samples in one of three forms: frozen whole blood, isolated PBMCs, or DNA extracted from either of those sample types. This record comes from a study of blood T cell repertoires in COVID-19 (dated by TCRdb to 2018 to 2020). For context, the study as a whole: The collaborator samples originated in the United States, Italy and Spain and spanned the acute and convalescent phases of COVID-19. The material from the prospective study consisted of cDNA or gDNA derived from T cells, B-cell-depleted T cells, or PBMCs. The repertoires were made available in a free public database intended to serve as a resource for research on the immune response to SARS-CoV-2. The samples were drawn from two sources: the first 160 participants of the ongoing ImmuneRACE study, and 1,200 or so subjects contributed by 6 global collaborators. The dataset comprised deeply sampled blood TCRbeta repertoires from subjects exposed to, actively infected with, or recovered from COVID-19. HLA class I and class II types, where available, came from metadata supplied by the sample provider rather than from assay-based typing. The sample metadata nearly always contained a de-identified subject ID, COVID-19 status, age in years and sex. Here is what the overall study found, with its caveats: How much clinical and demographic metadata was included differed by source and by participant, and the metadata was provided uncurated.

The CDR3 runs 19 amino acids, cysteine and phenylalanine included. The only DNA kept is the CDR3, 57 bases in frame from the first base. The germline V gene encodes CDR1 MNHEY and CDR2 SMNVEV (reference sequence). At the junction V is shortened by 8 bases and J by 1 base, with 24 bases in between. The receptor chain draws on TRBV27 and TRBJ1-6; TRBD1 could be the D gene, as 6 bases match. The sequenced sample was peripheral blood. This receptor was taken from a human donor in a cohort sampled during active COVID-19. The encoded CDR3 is CASRKRGLMERSYNSPLHF. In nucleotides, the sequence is TGTGCCAGCCGAAAAAGGGGGTTGATGGAACGGTCCTATAATTCACCCCTCCACTTT.